A single sample is the source of the 30 T cell receptor beta chains below, sequenced in a study of blood T cell repertoires in COVID-19. The method was immunoSEQ multiplex PCR; TCRdb's version includes in-frame clones alone and lacks a portion of them. The table has over 300,000 clones, around 89% seen once; the top ten hold around a tenth. The sample was PBMCs or T cells enriched from blood (not recorded which). These receptors all come from a middle-aged woman who had recovered from COVID-19.

The rearrangement joins TRBV24-1 to TRBJ2-1; the match to TRBD1 covers 7 bases. From germline, CDR1 is KGHDR and CDR2 SFDVKD. The CDR3 covers 18 residues. V trimming: 4 bases; J trimming: 0 bases; junction bases outside the gene matches: 11. The CDR3 spells CATSDPFRQGSSYNEQFF. For the CDR3, the DNA is TGTGCCACCAGTGACCCCTTCCGACAGGGAAGCTCCTACAATGAGCAGTTCTTC.

CDR3 protein: CASSLRTGRKVEQYF. The DNA of the CDR3 is TGTGCCAGCAGCTTACGTACGGGAAGGAAGGTCGAGCAGTACTTC. The rearrangement links TRBV7-9 to TRBJ2-7, with TRBD2 as a possible D gene (5 bases). The ends were cut back, 2 bases at V and 6 bases at J, with 17 bases in the middle. CDR3 length: 15 amino acids. In germline, CDR1 is SEHNR, CDR2 FQNEAQ (reference sequence). Combining the CDR3 with reference TRBV7-9 and TRBJ2-7 gives the whole variable domain DTGVSQNPRHKITKRGQNVTFRCDPISEHNRLYWYRQTLGQGPEFLTYFQNEAQLEKSRLLSDRFSAERPKGSFSTLEIQRTEQGDSAMYLCASSLRTGRKVEQYFGPGTRLTVT.

With regard to this clone: Just one base apart from a much larger clone, this may be a read error. The chain is built from TRBV2 and TRBJ2-1; TRBD1 aligns across 10 bases. CDR1 and CDR2 (germline): SNHLY, FYNNEI. V dropped 6 bases and J dropped 5; count of bases not matched to a gene: 1. The CDR3 covers 13 residues. CDR3 DNA: TGTGCCAGCAGAGGGACAGGGGACAATGAGCAGTTCTTC. Translating it yields CASRGTGDNEQFF.

The chain joins TRBV5-4 to TRBJ2-1; D is perhaps TRBD2 (7 bases). V shed 0 bases and J shed 4 bases, with 11 bases lying between them. CDR3 length: 15 residues. The germline V gene encodes CDR1 SGHNT and CDR2 YYREEE (reference sequence). The CDR3 region has the DNA TGTGCCAGCAGCTTGGAGGGGGGAGGGTACAATGAGCAGTTCTTC. Its translation is CASSLEGGGYNEQFF.

This chain joins TRBV6-2 or TRBV6-3 and TRBJ2-5, with 13 nucleotides matching TRBD2. CDR3 length: 16 residues. The germline CDR1 and CDR2 sequences are MNHEY and SVGEGT. Unmatched junction bases numbered 7, after V lost 4 bases and J lost 5 bases. CDR3 region: CASSSGTSGNVETQYF. CDR3 nucleotide sequence: TGTGCCAGCAGTTCCGGGACTAGCGGGAACGTTGAGACCCAGTACTTC.

The J gene is TRBJ1-2, the V gene TRBV2; D is unresolved. The germline gives CDR1 SNHLY, CDR2 FYNNEI. The CDR3 runs to 14 residues. V was trimmed by 5 bases and J by 1 base, leaving 11 bases between them. The chain's CDR3 is CASSPQKVNYGYTF. CDR3 nucleotide sequence: TGTGCCAGCAGTCCTCAGAAAGTTAACTATGGCTACACCTTC.

The chain combines TRBV11-2 with TRBJ2-2; TRBD2 is a possible D gene (5 bases). Trimming shortened V by 4 bases and J by 7 bases, and 10 bases separated the two germline ends. Germline CDR1 is SGHAT and CDR2 is FQNNGV. There are 13 residues in the CDR3. For the CDR3, the DNA is TGTGCCAGCAGCTCCAGTGGGAGCGGGGAGCTGTTTTTT. Its translation: CASSSSGSGELFF.

This chain joins TRBV9 and TRBJ2-1; the D gene is possibly TRBD2 (6 bases). This CDR3 is built from 16 residues. From germline, CDR1 is SGDLS and CDR2 YYNGEE. The ends were cut back, 4 bases at V and 9 bases at J, with 23 bases in the middle. DNA of the CDR3: TGTGCCAGCAGCAGAACCGTAGCGGTCTGGCGGGTTGAGCAGTTCTTC. Amino acids: CASSRTVAVWRVEQFF.

The genes are TRBV9 and TRBJ2-7, with D maybe TRBD2 (5 bases). The germline V gene encodes CDR1 SGDLS and CDR2 YYNGEE. V lost 0 bases to trimming and J lost 5 bases, with 18 bases between them. The CDR3 has 16 residues. The CDR3 sequence is CASSVGRRGLVDEQYF. The CDR3 region has the DNA TGTGCCAGCAGCGTAGGACGGCGAGGGTTGGTGGACGAGCAGTACTTC.

The rearrangement joins TRBV15 to TRBJ2-5; D is possibly TRBD1 (8 bases). Deletions cut 5 bases from V and 1 base from J, with 20 bases between. Germline CDR1 and CDR2: LNHNV and YYDKDF (reference sequence). This CDR3 has 17 amino acids. CDR3 in DNA: TGTGCCACCAGCCGGGGGGAGACAGGGGCCTCCCAAGAGACCCAGTACTTC. This codes for CATSRGETGASQETQYF.

The chain joins TRBV3-1 (or the pseudogene TRBV3-2) to TRBJ2-1, with 15 positions matching TRBD2. Trimming cost V 5 bases and J 4 bases; bases outside gene matches: 3. There are 16 residues in the CDR3. Germline V gives CDR1 LGHDT, CDR2 YNNKEL (reference sequence). CDR3 sequence (DNA): TGTGCCAGCAGCGAAGGGACTAGCGGGGGGTACAATGAGCAGTTCTTC. Translating it yields CASSEGTSGGYNEQFF.

V usage is TRBV4-2 and J usage is TRBJ2-7; 8 bases map to TRBD2. With 1 base clipped from V and 6 bases from J, the junction kept 14 bases outside the gene matches. The CDR3 is 17 residues long. Germline V gives CDR1 LGHNA, CDR2 YNFKEQ. The CDR3 DNA reads TGTGCCAGCAGCCAAGGGGAGGGGCGGGAGGTGAGAGGCGAGCAGTACTTC. Translating gives CASSQGEGREVRGEQYF.

The V gene is TRBV9, the J gene TRBJ2-3, with 12 nucleotides matching TRBD2. Looked up from germline, CDR1 is SGDLS and CDR2 is YYNGEE. The CDR3 is 15 amino acids. V dropped 4 bases and J dropped 7; count of bases not matched to a gene: 7. The CDR3 region is CASSTRLAGANTQYF. Here the CDR3 DNA reads TGTGCCAGCAGCACCCGACTAGCGGGGGCTAATACGCAGTATTTT.

The gene calls are TRBV7-2 and TRBJ2-2; 10 bases align to TRBD2. After removal of 3 bases from V and 6 bases from J, the junction contained 7 bases not matched to a gene. There are 16 residues in the CDR3. CDR1 is SGHTA, CDR2 FQGNSA, per germline. The CDR3 is CASSFSGGQYPGELFF. CDR3 DNA: TGTGCCAGCAGCTTTAGCGGGGGGCAATATCCCGGGGAGCTGTTTTTT.

This rearrangement joins TRBV10-3 to TRBJ1-5; D is possibly TRBD1 (6 bases). The V gene lost 10 bases and the J gene lost 1 base, with 11 bases spanning the gap. Germline V CDR1 and CDR2: ENHRY, SYGVKD. The CDR3 spans 13 residues. The CDR3 region has the DNA TGTGCCACCTCAGGGGAGAGCAATCAGCCCCAGCATTTT. The encoded protein is CATSGESNQPQHF.

The chain joins TRBV24-1 to TRBJ2-7, with TRBD1 identical over 8 bases. V was pared by 4 bases and J by 3 bases, with 7 bases of the junction left unmatched. Germline-derived CDR1 and CDR2 are KGHDR and SFDVKD. The CDR3 length is 15 residues. The CDR3 coding sequence is TGTGCCACCAGTGACTCAGGACAGGGTGGCTACGAGCAGTACTTC. Its translation is CATSDSGQGGYEQYF.

This clone was seen a few times. The chain links TRBV5-6 to TRBJ2-6, with D hard to call. V was pared by 4 bases and J by 0 bases, with 8 bases between. CDR1 SGHDT and CDR2 YYEEEE come from the germline V gene. The CDR3 is made up of 15 amino acids. CDR3 amino acids: CASSPLGSGANVLTF. CDR3 nucleotide sequence: TGTGCCAGCAGCCCCCTAGGCTCTGGGGCCAACGTCCTGACTTTC.

The sample holds one count of this clone. The chain has TRBV21-1 and TRBJ1-6; the DNA was not compared with TRBD1, the D call given in the table. TRBV21-1 counts as a pseudogene. This CDR3 has 17 amino acids. In DNA, the CDR3 is TGTGCCAGCAGCAAAGGAGAACGGCACAGGGGCAATTCACCCCTCCACTTT. It translates to CASSKGERHRGNSPLHF.

Points on this clone: Other DNA sequences within the sample encode an identical CDR3. The J gene is TRBJ2-1, the V gene TRBV18; no definite D call. The CDR3 runs to 15 residues. The germline CDR1 and CDR2 sequences are KGHSH and LQKENI. Trimming pared 1 base from V and 0 bases from J, leaving 7 bases between. The CDR3 bases are TGTGCCAGCTCACCACTTGTGAGCTCCTACAATGAGCAGTTCTTC. Its protein is CASSPLVSSYNEQFF. Together with reference TRBV18 and TRBJ2-1, the CDR3 gives the full variable domain: NAGVMQNPRHLVRRRGQEARLRCSPMKGHSHVYWYRQLPEEGLKFMVYLQKENIIDESGMPKERFSAEFPKEGPSILRIQQVVRGDSAAYFCASSPLVSSYNEQFFGPGTRLTVL.

The V gene is TRBV7-8, the J gene TRBJ1-5; TRBD1 matches at 10 bases. The length of the CDR3 is 15 residues. The germline V gene encodes CDR1 SGHVS and CDR2 FQNEAQ. V dropped 5 bases and J dropped 2; count of bases not matched to a gene: 3. This chain's CDR3 is CASSPGTGGNQPQHF. CDR3 coding DNA: TGTGCCAGCAGCCCCGGGACAGGGGGCAATCAGCCCCAGCATTTT.

The V call is TRBV3-1 (or the pseudogene TRBV3-2), the J call TRBJ2-5; D unclear. The V gene's germline CDR1 is LGHDT and CDR2 YNNKEL (reference sequence). V was clipped by 1 base and J by 0 bases, with 6 bases between them. The CDR3 covers 14 residues. CDR3 bases: TGTGCCAGCAGCCAAGTGGCGGACCAAGAGACCCAGTACTTC. As protein: CASSQVADQETQYF.

This clone was counted a single time. The chain is built from TRBV2 and TRBJ2-5; TRBD2 matches at 12 bases. The J segment lost 5 bases and the V segment lost 6 bases, leaving 4 bases of the junction unmatched. The germline V gene encodes CDR1 SNHLY and CDR2 FYNNEI. The length of the CDR3 is 14 residues. The CDR3 here is CASRPGLAGETQYF. The DNA for the CDR3 is TGTGCCAGCAGACCCGGACTAGCGGGGGAGACCCAGTACTTC.

The V call is TRBV6-1, the J call TRBJ1-5; D unclear. The germline CDR1 and CDR2 sequences are MNHNS and SASEGT. The CDR3 totals 12 residues. With 2 bases removed from V and 6 bases from J, the gap between germline ends came to 5 bases. The CDR3 coding sequence is TGTGCCAGCAGTGAACTCGGTCAGCCCCAGCATTTT. It codes for CASSELGQPQHF.

The rearrangement uses TRBV9 and TRBJ2-1, with TRBD2 as a possible D gene (6 bases). Trimming took 2 bases from V and 8 from J, leaving 17 bases between them. Germline-derived CDR1 and CDR2 are SGDLS and YYNGEE. This CDR3 comprises 15 residues. The CDR3 loop is CASSVHRDSSDEQFF. CDR3 DNA sequence: TGTGCCAGCAGCGTTCACCGGGACTCGAGCGATGAGCAGTTCTTC.

The rearrangement links TRBV13 to TRBJ1-3; D ambiguous. The CDR3 is 16 residues long. Trimming took 5 bases from V and 0 from J, leaving 14 bases between them. Per the germline V gene, CDR1 is PRHDT and CDR2 is FYEKMQ (reference sequence). This CDR3 is CASSPQPFLSGNTIYF. Here the CDR3 DNA reads TGTGCCAGCAGCCCACAGCCGTTCCTCTCTGGAAACACCATATATTTT.

The chain employs TRBV7-8 and TRBJ2-7; 8 nucleotides line up with TRBD2. V was pared by 7 bases and J by 5 bases, with 4 bases of the junction left unmatched. The germline V gene has CDR1 SGHVS and CDR2 FQNEAQ. CDR3 size: 12 residues. CDR3 region: CASNPGGDEQYF. DNA of the CDR3: TGTGCCAGCAACCCGGGGGGGGACGAGCAGTACTTC.

The rearrangement uses TRBV18 and TRBJ2-2; 9 bases map to TRBD1. CDR1 is KGHSH and CDR2 is LQKENI in the germline V gene. This CDR3 has 17 amino acids. V gave up 6 bases and J gave up 1 base; unmatched junction bases: 9. CDR3 nucleotide sequence: TGTGCCAGCTCTCCCCGTCCGGGACAGGGGAACACCGGGGAGCTGTTTTTT. Its translation: CASSPRPGQGNTGELFF.

This clone was picked up one time. V usage is TRBV24-1 and J usage is TRBJ2-3, with TRBD2 matching 11 bases. Germline CDR1 reads KGHDR; CDR2 reads SFDVKD. The CDR3 length is 16 residues. Losses at the gene ends were 9 bases for V and 4 bases for J; bases not matched to a gene: 11. CDR3 region: CATGTGASGRPDTQYF. The DNA for the CDR3 is TGTGCCACCGGGACCGGGGCTAGCGGGAGGCCAGATACGCAGTATTTT.

The rearrangement links TRBV12-3 or TRBV12-4 to TRBJ1-1, with TRBD1 as a possible D gene (5 bases). V was trimmed by 1 base and J by 5 bases, leaving 8 bases between them. This CDR3 has 13 residues. The CDR3 DNA reads as TGTGCCAGCAGTTTAGACAGACAGACTGAAGCTTTCTTT. Protein sequence: CASSLDRQTEAFF.

This clone was picked up one time. The chain couples TRBV19 to TRBJ2-5, with D possibly TRBD2 on 6 matching bases. V gave up 6 bases and J gave up 3 bases, with 14 bases separating them. The CDR3 is 14 residues long. Germline CDR1 is LNHDA and CDR2 is SQIVND (reference sequence). CDR3 coding DNA: TGTGCCAGTAGCCTCCGGTCGGGAGAAGAGACCCAGTACTTC. Translation: CASSLRSGEETQYF.